The 32 T cell receptor beta chains below come from one sample, sequenced in a study of T cell repertoires in ileal Crohn's disease. Generated by immunoSEQ multiplex PCR, the TCRdb table keeps only in-frame clones and is missing some. The sample lists about 62,000 clones; approximately 88% were seen once. As to time point: neoterminal ileum biopsy at postoperative endoscopy, about 6 months after surgery. The sequencing sample was made of ileal tissue. The receptors derive from an adult with Crohn's disease.

V and J are TRBV11-2 and TRBJ1-1; 7 bases agree with TRBD1. The CDR3 sequence is 15 residues long. V lost 5 bases and J lost 0; bases outside the gene matches: 6. Germline values: CDR1 SGHAT, CDR2 FQNNGV. Here the CDR3 DNA reads TGTGCCAGCAGCCGCACGACAGGGTTGAACACTGAAGCTTTCTTT. Translated: CASSRTTGLNTEAFF.

The genes are TRBV30 and TRBJ2-1; a weak D match, TRBD2 (5 bases). Germline V gene data show CDR1 as GTSNPN and CDR2 as SVGIG (reference sequence). There are 18 residues in the CDR3. Trimming pared 7 bases from V and 2 bases from J, leaving 27 bases between. The CDR3 reads CASEGGEPVLKTYNEQFF. CDR3 bases: TGTGCCTCCGAGGGTGGAGAACCCGTTCTTAAAACCTACAATGAGCAGTTCTTC. The full variable domain, with the rest looked up from reference TRBV30 and TRBJ2-1, is SQTIHQWPATLVQPVGSPLSLECTVEGTSNPNLYWYRQAAGRGLQLLFYSVGIGQISSEVPQNLSASRPQDRQFILSSKKLLLSDSGFYLCASEGGEPVLKTYNEQFFGPGTRLTVL.

V gene TRBV6-6 combines with J gene TRBJ2-5; D gene unclear. The CDR3 consists of 14 residues. V dropped 2 bases and J dropped 2 bases, with 9 bases sitting between them. Germline CDR1 MNHNY, CDR2 SVGAGI (reference sequence). The CDR3 sequence: CASSYTSWQETQYF. As DNA, the CDR3 is TGTGCCAGCAGTTACACGAGCTGGCAAGAGACCCAGTACTTC.

This sequence joins TRBV7-9 and TRBJ1-2, with 9 bases lining up with TRBD1. The CDR3 consists of 15 residues. Trimming cost V 4 bases and J 3 bases; bases outside gene matches: 6. CDR1 SEHNR and CDR2 FQNEAQ come from the germline V gene (reference sequence). In nucleotides, the CDR3 is TGTGCCAGCAGCTATGGACAGGGGACCCACTATGGCTACACCTTC. Protein sequence: CASSYGQGTHYGYTF.

This clone is a singleton in its sample. The rearrangement uses TRBV9 and TRBJ2-1; D perhaps matches TRBD2 (6 bases). Trimming took off 4 bases at V and 5 bases at J, with 13 bases between the two ends. Per the germline V gene, CDR1 is SGDLS and CDR2 is YYNGEE. The CDR3 loop spans 14 amino acids. The CDR3 is CASSTPGDNNEQFF. The CDR3 nucleotides are TGTGCCAGCAGCACCCCGGGAGATAACAATGAGCAGTTCTTC.

V usage is TRBV18 and J usage is TRBJ1-3, with D hard to call. This CDR3 has 16 residues. Trimming cost V 3 bases and J 0 bases, with 12 bases left between them. The V gene's germline CDR1 is KGHSH and CDR2 LQKENI. In DNA, the CDR3 is TGTGCCAGCTCACCTCGTGGGCCCGCCTCTGGAAACACCATATATTTT. Amino acids: CASSPRGPASGNTIYF.

This sequence joins TRBV6-1 and TRBJ1-6; TRBD1 agrees at 7 bases. This CDR3 spans 13 amino acids. Germline CDR1 reads MNHNS; CDR2 reads SASEGT. Trimming took 6 bases from V and 7 from J; bases not matched to a gene: 3. The CDR3 region is CASRDRTNSPLHF. The CDR3 DNA reads as TGTGCCAGCAGGGACAGGACGAATTCACCCCTCCACTTT.

The chain combines TRBV12-1 with TRBJ1-2. TRBV12-1 is a documented pseudogene. CDR3 length: 17 amino acids. The CDR3 spells CASSFGPGEEGIYGYTF. In DNA, the CDR3 is TGTGCCAGCAGCTTTGGCCCCGGGGAAGAAGGGATCTATGGCTACACCTTC.

The chain is built from TRBV5-1 and TRBJ2-7, with 12 bases matching TRBD2. The length of the CDR3 is 14 residues. The V gene end was trimmed by 6 bases and the J gene end by 5 bases; junction bases not matched to a gene: 6. In germline, CDR1 is SGHRS, CDR2 YFSETQ. The chain's CDR3 is CASKKTSGRNEQYF. CDR3 coding DNA: TGCGCCAGCAAGAAGACTAGCGGGAGAAACGAGCAGTACTTC.

The chain combines TRBV27 with TRBJ2-7; the match to TRBD1 covers 9 bases. V lost 3 bases, J lost 6 bases, and 9 bases stayed unmatched. Germline assignment: CDR1 MNHEY and CDR2 SMNVEV (reference sequence). The CDR3 spans 15 residues. The CDR3 protein is CASSLFGTGNGEQYF. The DNA for the CDR3 is TGTGCCAGCAGTTTGTTCGGGACAGGGAACGGCGAGCAGTACTTC.

The chain is built from TRBV5-1 and TRBJ1-1; 7 nucleotides line up with TRBD1. The germline gives CDR1 SGHRS, CDR2 YFSETQ. CDR3 length equals 15 residues. After removal of 3 bases from V and 1 base from J, the junction contained 6 bases not matched to a gene. For the CDR3, the DNA is TGCGCCAGCAGCTCCAGGGGGAAGGAGAACACTGAAGCTTTCTTT. This codes for CASSSRGKENTEAFF.

This clone showed up just once. J is TRBJ2-7 and V is TRBV19; TRBD2 agrees at 9 bases. J was trimmed by 4 bases and V by 2 bases; bases with no gene match: 9. CDR3 length equals 16 residues. Germline CDR1 reads LNHDA; CDR2 reads SQIVND (reference sequence). The CDR3 reads CASSILASGVGYEQYF. In nucleotides, the CDR3 is TGTGCCAGTAGTATACTGGCTAGCGGGGTGGGGTACGAGCAGTACTTC.

This clone was recorded only once. V and J are TRBV28 and TRBJ1-1; possible D gene TRBD1, 5 bases. V gave up 1 base and J gave up 0 bases, with 15 bases separating them. There are 17 residues in the CDR3. Germline CDR1 MDHEN, CDR2 SYDVKM. CDR3 nucleotides: TGTGCCAGCAGTTTATTATCGTTCGGGGGAATGAACACTGAAGCTTTCTTT. This codes for CASSLLSFGGMNTEAFF.

The chain carries TRBV7-2 and TRBJ2-7; D not certain. There are 13 residues in the CDR3. The germline gives CDR1 SGHTA, CDR2 FQGNSA. V was clipped by 5 bases and J by 0 bases, with 8 bases between them. The CDR3 nucleotides read TGTGCCAGCAGCAACCCTAGCTCCTACGAGCAGTACTTC. Translating it yields CASSNPSSYEQYF.

This sequence joins TRBV5-1 and TRBJ2-3; 10 bases match TRBD1. This CDR3 is built from 19 residues. The germline V gene encodes CDR1 SGHRS and CDR2 YFSETQ. V shed 7 bases and J 2 bases; nucleotides not matched to a gene: 19. The CDR3 here is CASGRGDRGGGGHTDTQYF. CDR3 nucleotides: TGCGCCAGCGGCCGTGGGGACAGGGGAGGTGGAGGTCACACAGATACGCAGTATTTT.

V is TRBV7-6 and J is TRBJ2-3; D is ambiguous. Per the germline V gene, CDR1 is SGHVS and CDR2 is FNYEAQ. V was shortened by 2 bases and J by 4 bases, with 19 bases between the two germline ends. CDR3 length: 17 residues. CDR3 DNA: TGTGCCAGCAGCTTACCGTCTGGTGCTAGTTATCCAGATACGCAGTATTTT. Translated, it gives CASSLPSGASYPDTQYF.

The V call is TRBV18, the J call TRBJ1-2, with TRBD1 as a possible D gene (6 bases). Germline CDR1 reads KGHSH; CDR2 reads LQKENI. This CDR3 has 14 residues. V lost 6 bases and J 3 bases, leaving 14 bases between the germline ends. The CDR3 coding sequence is TGTGCCAGCTCCCAAGGGAACAGGGACTATGGCTACACCTTC. Its protein is CASSQGNRDYGYTF. The full variable domain, completed using reference TRBV18 and TRBJ1-2, is NAGVMQNPRHLVRRRGQEARLRCSPMKGHSHVYWYRQLPEEGLKFMVYLQKENIIDESGMPKERFSAEFPKEGPSILRIQQVVRGDSAAYFCASSQGNRDYGYTFGSGTRLTVV.

The chain couples TRBV19 to TRBJ1-5; no clear D gene. The V end was cut by 7 bases, the J end by 5 bases, with 18 bases between. CDR1 LNHDA and CDR2 SQIVND come from the germline V gene (reference sequence). There are 15 residues in the CDR3. CDR3 amino acids: CASNLEALGYQPQHF. CDR3 nucleotides: TGTGCCAGTAATTTGGAGGCGTTGGGCTATCAGCCCCAGCATTTT.

This chain joins TRBV5-1 and TRBJ2-7, with 7 positions matching TRBD1. CDR3 length equals 15 residues. The germline V gene has CDR1 SGHRS and CDR2 YFSETQ. J gave up 7 bases and V 4 bases, and 14 bases lay outside the gene matches. Here the CDR3 reads CASSPVGTVFVEQYF. For the CDR3, the DNA is TGCGCCAGCAGCCCGGTGGGGACAGTGTTCGTGGAGCAGTACTTC.

The chain is built from TRBV6-5 and TRBJ2-5, with 11 bases lining up with TRBD2. CDR3 size: 14 residues. Looked up from germline, CDR1 is MNHEY and CDR2 is SVGAGI. Trimming cost V 8 bases and J 2 bases; bases outside gene matches: 4. CDR3 in amino acids: CASALAGGQETQYF. CDR3 bases: TGTGCCAGCGCCCTAGCGGGGGGACAAGAGACCCAGTACTTC.

A single count supports this clone. The chain is built from TRBV19 and TRBJ2-3, with TRBD2 matching 14 bases. CDR1 is LNHDA, CDR2 SQIVND, per germline (reference sequence). The CDR3 runs 15 residues. With V trimmed by 6 bases and J by 3 bases, 2 bases remained unmatched. Here the CDR3 DNA reads TGTGCCAGTAGAAGACTAGCGGGGGGGACAGATACGCAGTATTTT. It translates to CASRRLAGGTDTQYF.

The gene calls are TRBV4-2 and TRBJ1-5, with D possibly TRBD1 on 5 matching bases. V was cut by 0 bases and J by 9 bases, with 12 bases left in between. This CDR3 comprises 14 residues. The germline gives CDR1 LGHNA, CDR2 YNFKEQ. The CDR3 region has the DNA TGTGCCAGCAGCCAAGATCTGGGGGGTCGGCCCCAGCATTTT. It translates to CASSQDLGGRPQHF.

In this sample, this clone turned up a few times. The chain employs TRBV29-1 and TRBJ2-5; D is ambiguous. Germline V gene data show CDR1 as SQVTM and CDR2 as ANQGSEA. CDR3 size: 13 residues. Trimming left V 4 bases short and J 0 bases short, with 9 bases between. In DNA, the CDR3 is TGCAGCGTTGTTGAGAGCCACCAAGAGACCCAGTACTTC. This translates into CSVVESHQETQYF. The full variable domain, rest sourced from reference TRBV29-1 and TRBJ2-5, is SAVISQKPSRDICQRGTSLTIQCQVDSQVTMMFWYRQQPGQSLTLIATANQGSEATYESGFVIDKFPISRPNLTFSTLTVSNMSPEDSSIYLCSVVESHQETQYFGPGTRLLVL.

This clone was seen just once. J is TRBJ2-7 and V is TRBV6-1; a weak D match, TRBD1 (6 bases). The germline gives CDR1 MNHNS, CDR2 SASEGT. This CDR3 comprises 14 residues. Trimming took off 2 bases at V and 5 bases at J, with 13 bases between the two ends. The CDR3 region has the DNA TGTGCCAGCAGTGAATACACCAGGGGCCACGAGCAGTACGTC. As protein: CASSEYTRGHEQYV.

The V call is TRBV4-1, the J call TRBJ1-1; D unclear. Germline V gives CDR1 MGHRA, CDR2 YSYEKL. The V and J ends lost 4 bases and 0 bases respectively, with 6 bases between them. This CDR3 has 13 residues. This CDR3 reads CASSRQVNTEAFF. The CDR3 DNA is TGCGCCAGCAGCCGCCAGGTGAACACTGAAGCTTTCTTT.

V is TRBV6-1 and J is TRBJ1-1; no clear D gene. Germline CDR1 reads MNHNS; CDR2 reads SASEGT. V shed 6 bases and J shed 4 bases, with 15 bases lying between them. The CDR3 sequence is 14 residues long. CDR3 nucleotides: TGTGCCAGCAGGCCTAACTCGTGGAGCACTGAAGCTTTCTTT. Translation gives CASRPNSWSTEAFF.

The chain couples TRBV9 to TRBJ2-1; perhaps TRBD1 as D (5 bases). The V and J ends lost 2 bases and 5 bases respectively, with 14 bases between them. The CDR3 totals 15 residues. CDR1 and CDR2 (germline): SGDLS, YYNGEE. The CDR3: CASSVDQTDHNEQFF. The DNA of the CDR3 is TGTGCCAGCAGCGTCGACCAGACAGACCACAATGAGCAGTTCTTC. The whole variable domain, filled in from reference TRBV9 and TRBJ2-1, reads DSGVTQTPKHLITATGQRVTLRCSPRSGDLSVYWYQQSLDQGLQFLIQYYNGEERAKGNILERFSAQQFPDLHSELNLSSLELGDSALYFCASSVDQTDHNEQFFGPGTRLTVL.

V usage is TRBV7-2 and J usage is TRBJ1-5, with D maybe TRBD1 (6 bases). Trimming took off 5 bases at V and 5 bases at J, with 10 bases between the two ends. Germline V lookup: CDR1 SGHTA, CDR2 FQGNSA. The CDR3 extends over 13 amino acids. This CDR3 reads CASSPGEYQPQHF. Here the CDR3 DNA reads TGTGCCAGCAGCCCAGGGGAATATCAGCCCCAGCATTTT. The variable domain in full, completed from reference TRBV7-2 and TRBJ1-5, reads GAGVSQSPSNKVTEKGKDVELRCDPISGHTALYWYRQSLGQGLEFLIYFQGNSAPDKSGLPSDRFSAERTGGSVSTLTIQRTQQEDSAVYLCASSPGEYQPQHFGDGTRLSIL.

The V and J genes are TRBV6-5 and TRBJ1-1, with 7 bases lining up with TRBD1. Germline CDR1 reads MNHEY; CDR2 reads SVGAGI. This CDR3 comprises 16 residues. Unmatched junction bases numbered 6, after V lost 0 bases and J lost 2 bases. For the CDR3, the DNA is TGTGCCAGCAGTTACTCGAAGGGGGCATTAAACACTGAAGCTTTCTTT. Amino acids: CASSYSKGALNTEAFF.

V is TRBV5-1 and J is TRBJ2-2, with 10 bases identical to TRBD1. Germline V gives CDR1 SGHRS, CDR2 YFSETQ. Trimming removed 4 bases from V and 4 bases from J; junction bases left unmatched: 1. This CDR3 has 14 residues. The CDR3 spells CASSRDRGTGELFF. The CDR3, as DNA: TGCGCCAGCAGCCGGGACAGGGGCACCGGGGAGCTGTTTTTT.

This chain uses TRBV19 with TRBJ1-2, with TRBD1 matching over 10 bases. The CDR3 has 16 residues. The V segment lost 9 bases and the J segment 2 bases; nucleotides outside the gene matches: 12. Germline V lookup: CDR1 LNHDA, CDR2 SQIVND (reference sequence). The CDR3 spells CASEPGTGVINYGYTF. The CDR3, as DNA: TGTGCCAGCGAGCCCGGGACAGGGGTCATCAACTATGGCTACACCTTC.

The chain uses TRBV11-2 and TRBJ1-1, with D possibly TRBD1 on 6 matching bases. Trimming removed 3 bases at V and 10 bases at J, with 12 bases between. Germline-derived CDR1 and CDR2 are SGHAT and FQNNGV. The CDR3 length is 12 residues. Here the CDR3 DNA reads TGTGCCAGCAGCTTGGGGGCCTCGGGAGCTTTCTTT. Translated, it gives CASSLGASGAFF.